This T cell receptor beta chain appears in the sequencing data of a study of blood T cell repertoires in COVID-19. The CDR3 runs to 15 residues. V lost 0 bases, J lost 5 bases, and 13 bases lay in between. Germline V CDR1 and CDR2: MNHEY, SVGAGI. In the authors' workflow: Nucleated cell number was recorded as an estimate derived from reference gene primer amplification. Produced via immunoSEQ multiplex PCR; TCRdb's table is partial and in-frame only. D and trimming come from the DNA, and the V and J calls and clone size come from that table. The sample lists roughly 150,000 clones, more than 75% occurring once.

The sample comprised peripheral blood. The V and J genes are TRBV6-5 and TRBJ1-2; D is perhaps TRBD1 (5 bases). The sequence derives from a man aged 60-69 years with active or convalescent COVID-19. CDR3 nucleotides: TGTGCCAGCAGTTACTCCGGGGGTTCGGGATATGGCTACACCTTC. It specifies CASSYSGGSGYGYTF.